What follows are 17 T cell receptor beta chains derived from one specimen sequenced in a study of shared clonotypes between healthy human individuals. Some clones are missing from TCRdb's copy, which holds only in-frame ones; the method was immunoSEQ multiplex PCR. Here the sample spans roughly 1,100,000 clones, 60% to 80% being singletons. The sequenced material came from memory CD4+ T cells sorted from blood. This sample's subset: CD45RA-negative fraction. The receptor source for this set is a man aged 18 to 29 in good health.

This clone occurred a few times. The chain joins TRBV7-6 to TRBJ2-2, with D maybe TRBD2 (5 bases). Germline values: CDR1 SGHVS, CDR2 FNYEAQ. This CDR3 comprises 16 residues. V was clipped by 0 bases and J by 7 bases, with 15 bases between them. Written as DNA, the CDR3 is TGTGCCAGCAGCTTAGCGTCGAAGGAGGTTGGCGGGGAGCTGTTTTTT. It is translated as CASSLASKEVGGELFF.

In its sample, this clone was seen many times. This sample also contains other DNA sequences that code for the same CDR3. This chain connects TRBV18 to TRBJ2-3; D is unclear. CDR1 and CDR2 (germline): KGHSH, LQKENI. V lost 1 base to trimming and J lost 3 bases, with 5 bases between them. CDR3 size: 13 residues. CDR3 sequence: CASSPQVTDTQYF. The CDR3 DNA reads TGTGCCAGCTCACCACAGGTAACAGATACGCAGTATTTT. The full variable domain, in which reference TRBV18 and TRBJ2-3 provide the parts outside the CDR3, is NAGVMQNPRHLVRRRGQEARLRCSPMKGHSHVYWYRQLPEEGLKFMVYLQKENIIDESGMPKERFSAEFPKEGPSILRIQQVVRGDSAAYFCASSPQVTDTQYFGPGTRLTVL.

This chain connects TRBV6-1 to TRBJ1-5; D is ambiguous. The CDR3 spans 11 residues. Trimming took off 5 bases at V and 6 bases at J, with 5 bases between the two ends. Germline V gene lookup returns CDR1 MNHNS and CDR2 SASEGT. CDR3: CASSLGQPQHF. The CDR3 coding sequence is TGTGCCAGCAGTCTCGGTCAGCCCCAGCATTTT.

The gene calls are TRBV9 and TRBJ2-1; D possibly uses TRBD1 or TRBD2 (5 bases each). Germline lookup yields CDR1 SGDLS and CDR2 YYNGEE. The CDR3 spans 14 residues. V lost 2 bases to trimming and J lost 9 bases, with 15 bases between them. The CDR3 region is CASSVTGAGGEQFF. CDR3 bases: TGTGCCAGCAGCGTGACCGGGGCCGGCGGTGAGCAGTTCTTC.

This sequence joins TRBV10-3 and TRBJ2-3; D is ambiguous. Trimming cost V 7 bases and J 0 bases, with 14 bases left between them. Germline-derived CDR1 and CDR2 are ENHRY and SYGVKD. CDR3 size: 15 residues. As DNA, the CDR3 is TGTGCCATCAAAGACCTACAGTCGAGCACAGATACGCAGTATTTT. This codes for CAIKDLQSSTDTQYF.

This chain joins TRBV7-2 and TRBJ1-3; the D is unclear. The germline gives CDR1 SGHTA, CDR2 FQGNSA. V gave up 5 bases and J gave up 0 bases, with 14 bases separating them. The length of the CDR3 is 16 residues. CDR3 nucleotide sequence: TGTGCCAGCAGCCGCCCATCAAGACCCTCTGGAAACACCATATATTTT. Its translation is CASSRPSRPSGNTIYF. Based on the CDR3 plus reference TRBV7-2 and TRBJ1-3, the full variable domain is GAGVSQSPSNKVTEKGKDVELRCDPISGHTALYWYRQSLGQGLEFLIYFQGNSAPDKSGLPSDRFSAERTGGSVSTLTIQRTQQEDSAVYLCASSRPSRPSGNTIYFGEGSWLTVV.

The sample holds many counts of this clone. The chain uses TRBV13 and TRBJ1-1; D gene unclear. Germline V gene sequence: CDR1 PRHDT, CDR2 FYEKMQ (reference sequence). Trimming left V 5 bases short and J 0 bases short, with 13 bases between. This CDR3 contains 15 residues. CDR3 coding DNA: TGTGCCAGCAGCCCCACTGCTTCCATGAACACTGAAGCTTTCTTT. Encoded protein: CASSPTASMNTEAFF. Together with reference TRBV13 and TRBJ1-1, the CDR3 gives the full variable domain: AAGVIQSPRHLIKEKRETATLKCYPIPRHDTVYWYQQGPGQDPQFLISFYEKMQSDKGSIPDRFSAQQFSDYHSELNMSSLELGDSALYFCASSPTASMNTEAFFGQGTRLTVV.

This clone was recorded a few times. The chain carries TRBV30 and TRBJ2-7, with 7 bases fitting TRBD2. Per germline, CDR1 GTSNPN and CDR2 SVGIG (reference sequence). The CDR3 has 16 amino acids. J lost 0 bases, V lost 0 bases, and 8 bases had no gene match. The CDR3 is CAWSVLSSGFSYEQYF. The CDR3 DNA reads TGTGCCTGGAGTGTCCTGTCTAGCGGTTTCTCCTACGAGCAGTACTTC.

The rearrangement uses TRBV12-5 and TRBJ2-3; D is unclear. V was clipped by 1 base and J by 0 bases, with 11 bases between them. Looked up from germline, CDR1 is LGHNT and CDR2 is FRNRAP. The CDR3 contains 16 residues. For the CDR3, the DNA is TGTGCTAGTGGTTTGGGGATGGGCTTGAGCACAGATACGCAGTATTTT. Amino acids: CASGLGMGLSTDTQYF.

V is TRBV6-1 and J is TRBJ2-2; 7 bases are shared with TRBD2. Germline V gives CDR1 MNHNS, CDR2 SASEGT. The V and J ends lost 2 bases and 6 bases, in that order; junction bases with no gene match: 9. CDR3 size: 16 residues. CDR3 DNA: TGTGCCAGCAGTGAACCTCGGACGGCGGGGGCCGGGGAGCTGTTTTTT. Translated: CASSEPRTAGAGELFF.

This sequence joins TRBV6-1 and TRBJ2-1; 8 bases align to TRBD2. The ends lost 3 bases at V and 10 bases at J; junction bases unmatched: 17. The CDR3 runs to 17 residues. CDR1 and CDR2 (germline): MNHNS, SASEGT. The CDR3 loop reads CASSDRWSGGGSSEQFF. CDR3 nucleotides: TGTGCCAGCAGTGACAGATGGAGCGGGGGCGGAAGTAGCGAGCAGTTCTTC.

The J gene is TRBJ2-1, the V gene TRBV5-5; D is unresolved. V was cut by 4 bases and J by 3 bases, with 11 bases left in between. The CDR3 contains 14 residues. Germline values: CDR1 SGHKS, CDR2 YYEKEE (reference sequence). The CDR3 loop is CASSPPPSYNEQFF. In DNA form, the CDR3 reads TGTGCCAGCAGCCCGCCACCTAGCTACAATGAGCAGTTCTTC.

The chain carries TRBV7-2 and TRBJ2-2, with 7 bases fitting TRBD1. V was pared by 1 base and J by 1 base, with 12 bases of the junction left unmatched. Germline V CDR1 and CDR2: SGHTA, FQGNSA. The CDR3 totals 19 residues. The CDR3 nucleotides read TGTGCCAGCAGCTTAGTGTACAGGGGTAAGGGTCAGAACACCGGGGAGCTGTTTTTT. It yields the protein CASSLVYRGKGQNTGELFF.

J is TRBJ1-1 and V is TRBV18, with 7 positions matching TRBD1. The CDR3 runs 16 residues. Germline CDR1 reads KGHSH; CDR2 reads LQKENI. J was trimmed by 4 bases and V by 3 bases; bases with no gene match: 11. CDR3 residues: CASSPSTGSAGTEAFF. The CDR3 coding sequence is TGTGCCAGCTCACCCTCGACAGGGTCCGCAGGCACTGAAGCTTTCTTT.

J is TRBJ1-3 and V is TRBV11-2; D possibly corresponds to TRBD1 (5 bases). The CDR3 sequence is 12 residues long. The germline CDR1 and CDR2 sequences are SGHAT and FQNNGV. Trimming took off 5 bases at V and 4 bases at J, with 6 bases between the two ends. CDR3: CASSRQGNTIYF. CDR3 sequence (DNA): TGTGCCAGCAGCCGACAGGGAAACACCATATATTTT.

This rearrangement joins TRBV6-4 to TRBJ1-2, with D unclear. Germline CDR1 reads MRHNA; CDR2 reads SNTAGT. V was trimmed by 4 bases and J by 5 bases, leaving 17 bases between them. The CDR3 totals 15 residues. For the CDR3, the DNA is TGTGCCAGCAGTGGGAATTTTGGCCCGGGGTATGGCTACACCTTC. Translating it yields CASSGNFGPGYGYTF.

The genes are TRBV7-2 and TRBJ1-1; tentative D call: TRBD1 (5 bases). V was cut by 0 bases and J by 11 bases, with 13 bases left in between. CDR1 is SGHTA and CDR2 is FQGNSA in the germline V gene. CDR3 length: 13 residues. The CDR3 protein is CASSLARGGMAFF. CDR3 nucleotide sequence: TGTGCCAGCAGCTTAGCGCGGGGGGGTATGGCTTTCTTT.